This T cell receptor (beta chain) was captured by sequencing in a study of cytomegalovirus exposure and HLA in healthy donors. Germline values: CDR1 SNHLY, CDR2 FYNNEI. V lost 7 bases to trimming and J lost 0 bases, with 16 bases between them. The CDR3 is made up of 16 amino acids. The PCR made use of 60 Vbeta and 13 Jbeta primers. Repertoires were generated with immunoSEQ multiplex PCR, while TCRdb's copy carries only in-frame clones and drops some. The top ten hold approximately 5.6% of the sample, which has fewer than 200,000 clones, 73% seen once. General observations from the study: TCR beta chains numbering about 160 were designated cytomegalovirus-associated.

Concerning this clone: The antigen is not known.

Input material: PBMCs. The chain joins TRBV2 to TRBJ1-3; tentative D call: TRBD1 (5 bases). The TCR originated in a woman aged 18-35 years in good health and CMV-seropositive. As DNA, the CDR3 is TGTGCCAGCAACGGGGAGGGGTCTAGCTCTGGAAACACCATATATTTT. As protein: CASNGEGSSSGNTIYF.